A selection of T cell receptor beta chains follows, all from one sample in a study of low-dose radiotherapy and immunotherapy resistance in tumors. Each CDR3 protein gets one entry after TCRdb re-called the reads with MiXCR. The sample lists about 100,000 distinct CDR3 sequences; roughly 20% were seen once. This material consisted of PBMCs, taken after low-dose radiotherapy plus immunotherapy. The receptors come from a male donor with prostate cancer. The CDR3 runs from the conserved cysteine through the conserved F or W. Each record gives: J gene, D gene, clone size, V gene, CDR3 protein, CDR3 DNA. The D gene is left open where the match is weak. Not all rows give a size; the values are once, few, many and, for expanded clones, a class.

TRBJ2-3,.,many,TRBV12-3/TRBV12-4,CASSWWGRARDTQYF,TGTGCCAGCAGTTGGTGGGGAAGGGCTCGTGATACGCAGTATTTT
TRBJ1-2,.,few,TRBV3-1,CASNTGTYGYTF,TGTGCCAGCAACACAGGGACCTATGGCTACACCTTC
TRBJ2-7,TRBD1,few,TRBV6-2/TRBV6-3,CASSDLTGGAYEQYF,TGTGCCAGCAGTGATCTAACAGGGGGCGCGTACGAGCAGTACTTC
TRBJ1-6,.,few,TRBV5-1,CASSFGTNQHSPLHF,TGCGCCAGCAGCTTCGGGACGAACCAGCATTCACCCCTCCACTTT
TRBJ1-2,TRBD1,.,TRBV28,CASSLSGQIKTYGYTF,TGTGCCAGCAGTTTATCGGGACAGATTAAAACCTATGGCTACACCTTC
TRBJ2-3,.,many,TRBV4-1,CASSQLGGNTDTQYF,TGCGCCAGCAGCCAACTGGGGGGCAACACAGATACGCAGTATTTT
TRBJ1-6,.,.,TRBV28,CASPKTYNSPLHF,TGTGCCAGCCCAAAAACCTATAATTCACCCCTCCACTTT
TRBJ2-1,TRBD1,many,TRBV13,CASSSRTGAAEQFF,TGTGCCAGCAGCTCCAGGACAGGAGCAGCTGAGCAGTTCTTC
TRBJ2-5,TRBD1,many,TRBV6-5,CASSYSIQGAGETQYF,TGTGCCAGCAGTTACTCGATTCAGGGGGCGGGAGAGACCCAGTACTTC
TRBJ2-5,.,.,TRBV6-6,CASTFARETQYF,TGTGCCAGCACTTTCGCCCGGGAGACCCAGTACTTC
TRBJ2-1,.,many,TRBV30,CAGGDRRQFF,TGTGCCGGCGGGGACAGAAGGCAGTTCTTC
TRBJ2-7,.,many,TRBV9,CASSARDTYEQYF,TGTGCCAGCAGCGCCCGGGACACCTACGAGCAGTACTTC
TRBJ2-3,TRBD2,.,TRBV4-3,CASSQDPSGRVADTQYF,TGCGCCAGCAGCCAAGACCCTAGCGGGAGGGTAGCAGATACGCAGTATTTT
TRBJ1-5,.,many,TRBV7-9,CASSLGAGPNQPQHF,TGTGCCAGCAGCTTAGGGGCAGGGCCAAATCAGCCCCAGCATTTT
TRBJ2-5,.,many,TRBV12-3/TRBV12-4,CASSLADEGQYF,TGTGCCAGCAGTTTAGCGGATGAGGGCCAGTACTTC
TRBJ2-1,.,many,TRBV12-5,CASGLGQTYNEQFF,TGTGCTAGTGGTTTGGGGCAGACATACAATGAGCAGTTCTTC
TRBJ2-5,.,.,TRBV29-1,CSVESPSTGIGAETQYF,TGCAGCGTTGAGAGCCCCTCGACAGGCATAGGGGCGGAGACCCAGTACTTC
TRBJ2-2,.,many,TRBV6-6,CASSYYPSTGELFF,TGTGCCAGCAGTTACTACCCGTCCACCGGGGAGCTGTTTTTT
TRBJ1-4,.,.,TRBV6-1,CAIRTIGTGEKLFFFFF,.
TRBJ2-1,TRBD2,many,TRBV7-8,CVCGGARTKQFF,TGTGTGTGCGGGGGGGCCCGTACGAAGCAGTTCTTC